This T cell receptor (beta chain) was sequenced during a study of T cells after yellow fever vaccination. This clonotype was seen ten or more times. TCRdb reprocessed the 5' RACE reads via MiXCR and lists one record per CDR3 protein. This table holds about 96,000 distinct CDR3 sequences, almost 9% found once. V lost 5 bases and J 2 bases, leaving 3 bases between the germline ends. CDR3 size: 11 residues. Germline assignment: CDR1 MNHNY and CDR2 SVGAGI (reference sequence). Sequencing was performed on CD8+ T cells not binding an NS4B(214-222) dextramer, sorted from PBMCs, taken roughly 14 days after the first yellow fever vaccination. This TCR was recovered from a man aged 18 to 29 who received the YFV17D yellow fever vaccine. The chain joins TRBV6-6 to TRBJ1-2; no reliable D call. The CDR3: CASSPNYGYTF. The CDR3 DNA reads as TGTGCCAGCAGTCCAAACTATGGCTACACCTTC.